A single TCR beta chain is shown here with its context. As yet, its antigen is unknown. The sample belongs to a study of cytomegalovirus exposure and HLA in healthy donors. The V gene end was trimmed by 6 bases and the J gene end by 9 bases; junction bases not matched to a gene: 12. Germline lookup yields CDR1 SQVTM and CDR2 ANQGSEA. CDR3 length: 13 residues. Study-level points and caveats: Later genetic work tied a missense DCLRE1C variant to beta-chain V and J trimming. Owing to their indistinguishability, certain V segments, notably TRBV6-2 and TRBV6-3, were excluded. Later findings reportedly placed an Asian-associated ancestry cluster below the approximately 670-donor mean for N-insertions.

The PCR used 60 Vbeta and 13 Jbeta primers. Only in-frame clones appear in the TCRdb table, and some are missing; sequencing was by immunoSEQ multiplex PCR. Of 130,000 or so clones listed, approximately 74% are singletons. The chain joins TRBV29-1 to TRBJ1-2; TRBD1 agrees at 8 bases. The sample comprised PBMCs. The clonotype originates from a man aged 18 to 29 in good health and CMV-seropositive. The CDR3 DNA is TGCAGCGTAGTATCCGGGACAGGAAATAGCTACACCTTC. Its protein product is CSVVSGTGNSYTF.